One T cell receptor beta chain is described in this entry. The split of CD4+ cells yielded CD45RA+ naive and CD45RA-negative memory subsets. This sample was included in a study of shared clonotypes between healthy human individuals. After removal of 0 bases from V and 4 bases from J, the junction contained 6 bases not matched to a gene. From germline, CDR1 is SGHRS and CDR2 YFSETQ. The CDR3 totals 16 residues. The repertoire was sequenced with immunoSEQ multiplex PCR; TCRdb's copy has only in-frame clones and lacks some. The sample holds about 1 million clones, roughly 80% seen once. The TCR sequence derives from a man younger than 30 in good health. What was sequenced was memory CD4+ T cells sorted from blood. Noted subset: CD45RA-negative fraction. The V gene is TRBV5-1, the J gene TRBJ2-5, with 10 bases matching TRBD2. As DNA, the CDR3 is TGCGCCAGCAGCTTGGATGCAGCGGGAGGGGGAGAGACCCAGTACTTC. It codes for CASSLDAAGGGETQYF. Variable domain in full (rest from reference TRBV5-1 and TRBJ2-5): KAGVTQTPRYLIKTRGQQVTLSCSPISGHRSVSWYQQTPGQGLQFLFEYFSETQRNKGNFPGRFSGRQFSNSRSEMNVSTLELGDSALYLCASSLDAAGGGETQYFGPGTRLLVL.